This TCR beta chain stems from a study of radiotherapy plus CTLA-4 blockade in lung cancer (dated by TCRdb to 2017 to 2018). For the study in its entirety: Among the enrolled patients, around 17% had an objective response, and about 31% reached disease control.

Libraries were constructed by the immunoSEQ multiplex PCR assay. TCRdb's version of the immuneACCESS table is confined to in-frame rearrangements and falls short of the full clone set. An unresolved V gene accounts for under half of the shortfall where checked; the remainder is of unknown origin. The sample table holds roughly 110,000 clones, of which 81% were seen once. Together, the top ten hold 3.3% of the sample. V gives up 5 bases and J gives up 4 bases, and the segment between their germline ends measures 16 bases. Spanning cysteine to phenylalanine, the CDR3 consists of 14 amino acids. Only the CDR3 DNA is retained, 42 bases long and in frame from the first base. The germline V gene specifies SGHRS as CDR1 and YFSETQ as CDR2. In this study, focal radiation therapy paired with CTLA-4 blockade (ipilimumab) was tested in patients who had chemo-refractory metastatic non-small-cell lung cancer.

Comments on this clone: What this receptor recognizes is not known. Base qualities are not recorded, but no much larger clone differs from it by a single base.

The research as a whole found: The strongest predictors of response were reported to be early dynamic shifts in blood T cell clones along with a rise in serum interferon-beta following radiation. After treatment with radiotherapy and ipilimumab, TCR clones that came from tumors expanded in the peripheral blood.

The sequenced sample was peripheral blood, obtained from a patient treated with radiotherapy plus ipilimumab. The TCR originated in a human donor with non-small cell lung cancer that progressed on radiotherapy plus ipilimumab. Some clones in this sample may be carry-over from other donors' samples. The chain links TRBV5-1 with TRBJ2-7; no D segment can be confidently identified. At the DNA level, the sequence is TGCGCCAGCAGGGATGAGAAGGGTGTTTACGAGCAGTACTTC. The translation is CASRDEKGVYEQYF.